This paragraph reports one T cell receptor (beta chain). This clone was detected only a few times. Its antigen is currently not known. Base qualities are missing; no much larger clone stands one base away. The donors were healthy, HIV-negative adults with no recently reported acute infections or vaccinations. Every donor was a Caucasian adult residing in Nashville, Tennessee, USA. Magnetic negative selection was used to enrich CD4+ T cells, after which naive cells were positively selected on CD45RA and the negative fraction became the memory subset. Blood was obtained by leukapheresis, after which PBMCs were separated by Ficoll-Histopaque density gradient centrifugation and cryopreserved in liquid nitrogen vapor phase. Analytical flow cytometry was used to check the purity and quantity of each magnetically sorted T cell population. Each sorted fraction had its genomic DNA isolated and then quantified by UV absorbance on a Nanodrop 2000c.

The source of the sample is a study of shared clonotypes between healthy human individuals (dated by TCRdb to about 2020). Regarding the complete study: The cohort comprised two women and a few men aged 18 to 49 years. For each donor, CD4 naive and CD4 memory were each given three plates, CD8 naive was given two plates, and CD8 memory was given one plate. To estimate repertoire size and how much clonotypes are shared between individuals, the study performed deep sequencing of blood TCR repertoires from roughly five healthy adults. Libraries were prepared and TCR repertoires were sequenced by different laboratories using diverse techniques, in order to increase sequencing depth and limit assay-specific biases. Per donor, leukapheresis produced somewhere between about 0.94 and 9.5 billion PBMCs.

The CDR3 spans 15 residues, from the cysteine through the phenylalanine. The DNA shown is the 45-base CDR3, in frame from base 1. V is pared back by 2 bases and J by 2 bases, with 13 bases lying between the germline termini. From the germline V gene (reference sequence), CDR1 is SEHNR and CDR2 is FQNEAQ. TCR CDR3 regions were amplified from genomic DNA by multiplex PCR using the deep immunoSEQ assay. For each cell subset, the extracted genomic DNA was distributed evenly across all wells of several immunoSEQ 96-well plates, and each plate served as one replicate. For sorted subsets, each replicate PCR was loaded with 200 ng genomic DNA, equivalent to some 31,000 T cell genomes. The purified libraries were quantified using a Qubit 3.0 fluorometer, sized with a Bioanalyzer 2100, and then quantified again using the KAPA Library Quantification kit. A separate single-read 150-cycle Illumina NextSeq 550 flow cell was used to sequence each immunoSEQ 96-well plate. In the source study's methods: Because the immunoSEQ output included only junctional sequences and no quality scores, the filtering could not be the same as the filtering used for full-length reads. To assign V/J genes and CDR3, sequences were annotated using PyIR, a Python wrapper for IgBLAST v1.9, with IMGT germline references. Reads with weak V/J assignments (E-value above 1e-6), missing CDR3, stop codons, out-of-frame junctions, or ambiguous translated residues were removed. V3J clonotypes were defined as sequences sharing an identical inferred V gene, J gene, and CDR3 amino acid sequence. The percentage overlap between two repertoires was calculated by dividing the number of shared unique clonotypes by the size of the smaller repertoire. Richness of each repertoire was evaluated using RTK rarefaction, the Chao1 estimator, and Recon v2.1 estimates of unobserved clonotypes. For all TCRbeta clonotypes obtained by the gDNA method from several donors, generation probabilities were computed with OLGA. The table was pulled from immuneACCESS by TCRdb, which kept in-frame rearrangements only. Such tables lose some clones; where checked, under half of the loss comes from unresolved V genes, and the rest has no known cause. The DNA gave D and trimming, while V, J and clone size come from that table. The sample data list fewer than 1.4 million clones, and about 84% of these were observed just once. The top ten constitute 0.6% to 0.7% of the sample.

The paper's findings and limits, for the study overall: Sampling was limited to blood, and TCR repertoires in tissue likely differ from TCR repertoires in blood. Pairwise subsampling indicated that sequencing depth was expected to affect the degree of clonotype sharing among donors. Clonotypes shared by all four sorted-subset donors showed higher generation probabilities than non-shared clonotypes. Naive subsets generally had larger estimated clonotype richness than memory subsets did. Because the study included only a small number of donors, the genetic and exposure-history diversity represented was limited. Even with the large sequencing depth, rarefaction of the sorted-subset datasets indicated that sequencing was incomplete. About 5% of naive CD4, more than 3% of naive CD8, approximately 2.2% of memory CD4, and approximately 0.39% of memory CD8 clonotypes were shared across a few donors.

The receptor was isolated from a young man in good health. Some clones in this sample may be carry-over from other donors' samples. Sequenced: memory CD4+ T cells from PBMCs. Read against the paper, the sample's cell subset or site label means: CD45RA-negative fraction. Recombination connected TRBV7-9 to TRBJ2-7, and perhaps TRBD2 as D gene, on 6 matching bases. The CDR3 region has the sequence CASSLRRLATYEQYF. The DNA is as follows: TGTGCCAGCAGCTTAAGGAGGCTAGCGACCTACGAGCAGTACTTC.